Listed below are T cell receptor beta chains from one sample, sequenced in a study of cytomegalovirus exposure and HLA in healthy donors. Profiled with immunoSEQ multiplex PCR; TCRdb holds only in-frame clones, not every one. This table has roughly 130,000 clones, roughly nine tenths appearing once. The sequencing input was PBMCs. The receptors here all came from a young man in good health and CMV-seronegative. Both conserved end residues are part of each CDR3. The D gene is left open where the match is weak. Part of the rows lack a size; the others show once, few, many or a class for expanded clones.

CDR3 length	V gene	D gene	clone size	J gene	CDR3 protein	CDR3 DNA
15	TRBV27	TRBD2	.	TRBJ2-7	CASSSSGRLSYEQYF	TGTGCCAGCAGCAGTAGCGGGCGCTTGTCCTACGAGCAGTACTTC
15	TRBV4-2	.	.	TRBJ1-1	CASSQLRTENTEAFF	TGTGCCAGCAGCCAACTTAGGACAGAAAACACTGAAGCTTTCTTT
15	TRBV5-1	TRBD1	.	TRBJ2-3	CASGLGTGSTDTQYF	TGCGCCAGCGGGCTCGGGACAGGGAGCACAGATACGCAGTATTTT
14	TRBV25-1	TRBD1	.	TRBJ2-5	CASSNGQGQETQYF	TGTGCCAGCAGTAACGGACAGGGGCAAGAGACCCAGTACTTC
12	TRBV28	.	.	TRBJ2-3	CASTEGGDTQYF	TGTGCCAGCACCGAGGGTGGGGATACGCAGTATTTT
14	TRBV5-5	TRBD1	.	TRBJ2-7	CASSSMTGGNEQYF	TGTGCCAGCAGCTCCATGACAGGGGGAAACGAGCAGTACTTC
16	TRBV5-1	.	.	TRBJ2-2	CASSLGQARPAGELFF	TGCGCCAGCAGCTTGGGACAGGCACGGCCCGCCGGGGAGCTGTTTTTT
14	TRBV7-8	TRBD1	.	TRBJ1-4	CASSSQGAGEKLFF	TGTGCCAGCAGCTCACAGGGGGCGGGGGAAAAACTGTTTTTT
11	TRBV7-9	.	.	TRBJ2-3	CASSVDTTQYF	TGTGCCAGCAGCGTGGACACTACGCAGTATTTT
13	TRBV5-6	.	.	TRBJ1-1	CASSLDRNTEAFF	TGTGCCAGCAGCCTGGACAGGAACACTGAAGCTTTCTTT
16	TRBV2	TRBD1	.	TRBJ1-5	CASSGIDRGGSQPQHF	TGTGCCAGCAGTGGCATAGACAGGGGAGGGAGTCAGCCCCAGCATTTT
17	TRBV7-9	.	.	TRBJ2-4	CASSPGYSPPAKNIQYF	TGTGCCAGCAGCCCTGGCTACAGCCCCCCAGCCAAAAACATTCAGTACTTC
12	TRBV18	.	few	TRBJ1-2	CASSTNRDGYTF	TGTGCCAGCTCAACCAACAGGGATGGCTACACCTTC
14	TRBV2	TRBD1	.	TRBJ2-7	CASGGQGSPYEQYF	TGTGCCAGCGGGGGACAGGGGTCTCCCTACGAGCAGTACTTC
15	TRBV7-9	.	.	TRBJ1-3	CASSLTDNSGNTIYF	TGTGCCAGCAGCTTAACAGACAACTCTGGAAACACCATATATTTT
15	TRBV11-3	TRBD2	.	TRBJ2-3	CASSSSGPYTDTQYF	TGTGCCAGCAGCTCTAGCGGGCCCTACACAGATACGCAGTATTTT
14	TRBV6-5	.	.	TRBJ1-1	CASSYSAGGTEAFF	TGTGCCAGCAGTTACTCGGCGGGGGGCACTGAAGCTTTCTTT
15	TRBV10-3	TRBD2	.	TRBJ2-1	CAISEGREGYNEQFF	TGTGCCATCAGTGAAGGGCGGGAGGGCTACAATGAGCAGTTCTTC
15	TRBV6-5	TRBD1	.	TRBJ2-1	CASSFRQGAYNEQFF	TGTGCCAGCAGTTTTAGACAGGGGGCCTACAATGAGCAGTTCTTC
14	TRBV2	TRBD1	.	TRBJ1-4	CASTLDRGPEKLFF	TGTGCCAGCACCCTCGACAGGGGGCCCGAAAAACTGTTTTTT
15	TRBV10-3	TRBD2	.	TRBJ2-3	CAISVGLAGGDTQYF	TGTGCCATCAGTGTCGGACTAGCGGGAGGGGATACGCAGTATTTT
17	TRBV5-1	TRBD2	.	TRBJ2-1	CASSYYGTSSSYNEQFF	TGCGCCAGCAGCTATTACGGGACTAGTAGCTCCTACAATGAGCAGTTCTTC
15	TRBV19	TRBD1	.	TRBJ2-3	CASSQAGQGSDTQYF	TGTGCCAGTAGCCAAGCGGGACAGGGTTCAGATACGCAGTATTTT
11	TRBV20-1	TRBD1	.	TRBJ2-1	CSATGVNEQFF	TGCAGTGCGACAGGGGTCAATGAGCAGTTCTTC
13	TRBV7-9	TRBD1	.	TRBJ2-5	CASSYWDRETQYF	TGTGCCAGCAGCTATTGGGACAGGGAGACCCAGTACTTC
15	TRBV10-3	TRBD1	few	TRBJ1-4	CAISDWGQGTEKLFF	TGTGCCATCAGTGATTGGGGACAGGGGACAGAGAAACTGTTTTTT
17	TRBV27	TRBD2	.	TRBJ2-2	CASSQPGTSGLAGELFF	TGTGCCAGCAGTCAACCGGGGACTAGCGGCCTGGCCGGGGAGCTGTTTTTT
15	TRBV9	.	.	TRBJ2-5	CASSVGRSGEETQYF	TGTGCCAGCAGCGTGGGTAGGAGCGGCGAAGAGACCCAGTACTTC
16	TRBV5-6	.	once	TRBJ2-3	CASSKMPGLDGDTQYF	TGTGCCAGCAGCAAAATGCCGGGACTGGACGGAGATACGCAGTATTTT
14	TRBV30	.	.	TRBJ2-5	CAWSVHPGRETQYF	TGTGCCTGGAGTGTACATCCCGGGAGAGAGACCCAGTACTTC
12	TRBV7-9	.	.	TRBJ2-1	CASSLSRHEQFF	TGTGCCAGCAGCTTATCGAGGCATGAGCAGTTCTTC
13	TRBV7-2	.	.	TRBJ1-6	CASTELNNSPLHF	TGTGCCAGCACCGAACTAAACAATTCACCCCTCCACTTT
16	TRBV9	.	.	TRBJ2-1	CASSPRGGELRNEQFF	TGTGCCAGCAGCCCCCGGGGCGGGGAATTACGCAATGAGCAGTTCTTC
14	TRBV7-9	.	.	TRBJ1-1	CASSLVVGTGEAFF	TGTGCCAGCAGCTTAGTGGTAGGAACAGGTGAAGCTTTCTTT
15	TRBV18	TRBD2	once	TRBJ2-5	CASSPRLAGAETQYF	TGTGCCAGCTCACCGCGTCTAGCGGGGGCTGAGACCCAGTACTTC
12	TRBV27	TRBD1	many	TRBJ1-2	CASRLDRGGYTF	TGTGCCAGCAGGCTCGACAGGGGTGGCTACACCTTC
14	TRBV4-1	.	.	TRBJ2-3	CASSQDYSTDTQYF	TGCGCCAGCAGCCAAGACTACAGCACAGATACGCAGTATTTT
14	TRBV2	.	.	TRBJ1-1	CASTGGLTNTEAFF	TGTGCCAGCACCGGTGGACTGACGAACACTGAAGCTTTCTTT
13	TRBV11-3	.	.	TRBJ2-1	CASSYRGSNEQFF	TGTGCCAGCAGCTATAGGGGGTCAAATGAGCAGTTCTTC
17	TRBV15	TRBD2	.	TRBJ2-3	CATSRVPLAESTDTQYF	TGTGCCACCAGCAGGGTCCCACTAGCGGAGAGCACAGATACGCAGTATTTT
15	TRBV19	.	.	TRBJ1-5	CASSIAVPGRQPQHF	TGTGCCAGTAGTATAGCGGTTCCCGGGAGGCAGCCCCAGCATTTT
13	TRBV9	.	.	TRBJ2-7	CASSVETSYEQYF	TGTGCCAGCAGCGTAGAAACTTCCTACGAGCAGTACTTC
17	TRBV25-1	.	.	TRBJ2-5	CASSEYGGSGVQETQYF	TGTGCCAGCAGTGAATATGGGGGGAGTGGGGTCCAAGAGACCCAGTACTTC
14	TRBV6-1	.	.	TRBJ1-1	CASPQSVGNTEAFF	TGTGCCAGCCCACAGTCGGTAGGCAACACTGAAGCTTTCTTT
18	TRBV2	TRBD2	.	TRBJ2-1	CATVSLTSGRTSYNEQFF	TGTGCCACAGTTAGCCTTACTAGCGGGAGGACCTCCTACAATGAGCAGTTCTTC
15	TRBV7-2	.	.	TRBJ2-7	CASSLAGQLLYEQYF	TGTGCCAGCAGCTTAGCGGGACAACTCCTTTACGAGCAGTACTTC
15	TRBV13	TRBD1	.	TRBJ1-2	CASSFFWTGNYGYTF	TGTGCCAGCAGCTTTTTTTGGACAGGAAATTATGGCTACACCTTC
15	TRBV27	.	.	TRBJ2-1	CASSLSEQAYNEQFF	TGTGCCAGCAGTTTATCGGAACAGGCCTACAATGAGCAGTTCTTC